The 17 T cell receptor beta chains below come from one sample, sequenced in a study of beta chain features in type 1 diabetes. The authors reverse transcribed all of the isolated RNA, so sequencing captured expressed TCRB transcripts. Libraries were prepared by immunoSEQ multiplex PCR; TCRdb keeps only in-frame clonotypes and omits some of them. This sample yields 900,000 or so clones, of which 17% are seen a single time; 0.02% to 0.03% belongs to the top ten. Sample: naive CD4+ T cells from blood. Every receptor here comes from a woman under 30 in good health.

This clone has just a few counts. The chain uses TRBV5-5 and TRBJ2-5, with 8 bases aligning to TRBD1. J lost 3 bases, V lost 6 bases, and 10 bases had no gene match. This CDR3 region has 15 residues. CDR1 is SGHKS and CDR2 is YYEKEE in the germline V gene (reference sequence). The CDR3: CASMGTGGDEETQYF. The CDR3 DNA sequence: TGTGCCAGCATGGGGACAGGTGGGGACGAAGAGACCCAGTACTTC.

This CDR3 is CASTPFWDRGGNQPQHF. CDR3 bases: TGTGCCAGCACCCCTTTCTGGGACAGGGGCGGCAATCAGCCCCAGCATTTT. V gene TRBV27 combines with J gene TRBJ1-5; 10 nucleotides match TRBD1. The CDR3 is 17 residues long. Per germline, CDR1 MNHEY and CDR2 SMNVEV (reference sequence). V gave up 7 bases and J gave up 2 bases; unmatched junction bases: 11.

The V and J genes are TRBV28 and TRBJ1-1; D is possibly TRBD1 (5 bases). V lost 6 bases, J lost 6 bases, and 17 bases lay in between. This CDR3 comprises 14 residues. Germline-derived CDR1 and CDR2 are MDHEN and SYDVKM. Here the CDR3 DNA reads TGTGCCAGCAGCCGGAGAGACAGACTCGCTGAAGCTTTCTTT. It yields the protein CASSRRDRLAEAFF.

On this clone: One end of the junction is discordant with germline, which a read error may explain. The CDR3 nucleotides are TGTGCTAGCAGCACAACGGTGACTAGCGGGACCCAGTACTTC. It encodes CASSTTVTSGTQYF. The rearrangement uses TRBV7-7 and TRBJ2-5; the match to TRBD2 covers 9 bases. CDR3 length: 14 residues. Germline-derived CDR1 and CDR2 are SSHAT and FNYEAQ (reference sequence). The full variable domain, rest sourced from reference TRBV7-7 and TRBJ2-5, is GAGVSQSPRYKVTKRGQDVTLRCDPISSHATLYWYQQALGQGPEFLTYFNYEAQPDKSGLPSDRFSAERPEGSISTLTIQRTEQRDSAMYRCASSTTVTSGTQYFGPGTRLLVL.

The rearrangement joins TRBV11-2 to TRBJ2-3; D unclear. The CDR3 totals 15 residues. V lost 1 base to trimming and J lost 2 bases, with 10 bases between them. Looked up from germline, CDR1 is SGHAT and CDR2 is FQNNGV. The CDR3 spells CASSLVHGPTDTQYF. The CDR3 DNA is TGTGCCAGCAGCTTAGTGCACGGACCCACAGATACGCAGTATTTT.

The chain uses TRBV19 and TRBJ2-5, with TRBD2 matching 9 bases. This CDR3 has 13 amino acids. V shed 7 bases and J 2 bases; nucleotides not matched to a gene: 2. The germline V gene encodes CDR1 LNHDA and CDR2 SQIVND (reference sequence). DNA for the CDR3: TGTGCCAGTAAGACTAGCGGTCAAGAGACCCAGTACTTC. Its protein product is CASKTSGQETQYF. Full variable domain (rest looked up from reference TRBV19 and TRBJ2-5): DGGITQSPKYLFRKEGQNVTLSCEQNLNHDAMYWYRQDPGQGLRLIYYSQIVNDFQKGDIAEGYSVSREKKESFPLTVTSAQKNPTAFYLCASKTSGQETQYFGPGTRLLVL.

This clone was seen a handful of times. The chain uses TRBV5-4 and TRBJ2-3, with 8 bases that match TRBD2. V was pared by 4 bases and J by 4 bases, with 5 bases of the junction left unmatched. The V gene's germline CDR1 is SGHNT and CDR2 YYREEE (reference sequence). The CDR3 totals 14 residues. The chain's CDR3 is CASSRSGSADTQYF. CDR3 DNA sequence: TGTGCCAGCAGCCGCAGCGGGAGTGCAGATACGCAGTATTTT.

This clone has a handful of counts. The chain links TRBV9 to TRBJ2-7; TRBD2 matches 11 bases. This CDR3 comprises 16 residues. V trimming: 0 bases; J trimming: 5 bases; junction bases outside the gene matches: 7. The germline gives CDR1 SGDLS, CDR2 YYNGEE. Here the CDR3 DNA reads TGTGCCAGCAGCGTAGCTGCACTAGCGGGAGTCCACGAGCAGTACTTC. This gives the protein CASSVAALAGVHEQYF.

V gene TRBV5-4 combines with J gene TRBJ2-5; D call uncertain. The J call may be faulty, since TRBJ2-7 better matches the DNA end. Germline CDR1 SGHNT, CDR2 YYREEE (reference sequence). The CDR3 is 13 amino acids. CDR3 residues: CASRAPDDYEQYF. CDR3 nucleotide sequence: TGTGCCAGCAGGGCTCCGGATGACTACGAGCAGTACTTC.

This clone was seen only a few times. The chain recombines TRBV5-4 with TRBJ2-1; D is unresolved. In germline, CDR1 is SGHNT, CDR2 YYREEE (reference sequence). This CDR3 spans 14 amino acids. The V end was cut by 1 base, the J end by 3 bases, with 8 bases between. The DNA of the CDR3 is TGTGCCAGCAGCTTGCCCTCAGGCTACAATGAGCAGTTCTTC. Encoded protein: CASSLPSGYNEQFF. Full variable domain (missing parts from reference TRBV5-4 and TRBJ2-1): ETGVTQSPTHLIKTRGQQVTLRCSSQSGHNTVSWYQQALGQGPQFIFQYYREEENGRGNFPPRFSGLQFPNYSSELNVNALELDDSALYLCASSLPSGYNEQFFGPGTRLTVL.

This clone was seen only a few times. The V call is TRBV4-2, the J call TRBJ1-1; D is possibly TRBD1 (6 bases). The CDR3 has 17 amino acids. The V end lost 1 base, the J end lost 0 bases, and 15 bases lay between the germline ends. From germline, CDR1 is LGHNA and CDR2 YNFKEQ. In DNA, the CDR3 is TGTGCCAGCAGCCAAGTTCGAGGGGGAAGCATGAACACTGAAGCTTTCTTT. The encoded protein is CASSQVRGGSMNTEAFF.

The chain couples TRBV16 to TRBJ2-1; D remains ambiguous. Trimming shortened V by 0 bases and J by 6 bases, and 9 bases separated the two germline ends. The CDR3 is 14 amino acids. Germline values: CDR1 KGHSY, CDR2 FQNENV. The CDR3 region has the DNA TGTGCCAGCAGCCAATCCTCAGGTATCAATGAGCAGTTCTTC. Translation: CASSQSSGINEQFF. Full variable domain (rest looked up from reference TRBV16 and TRBJ2-1): GEEVAQTPKHLVRGEGQKAKLYCAPIKGHSYVFWYQQVLKNEFKFLISFQNENVFDETGMPKERFSAKCLPNSPCSLEIQATKLEDSAVYFCASSQSSGINEQFFGPGTRLTVL.

Points on this clone: The junction and the germline gene differ at one end; a read error may be behind it. The chain has TRBV7-3 and TRBJ2-2; possibly TRBD2 for D (6 bases). Germline CDR1 and CDR2: SGHTA and FQGTGA. The CDR3 is made up of 16 amino acids. The CDR3 spells CASSLTREWNAGELFF. CDR3 bases: TGTGCCAGCAGCTTAACTCGGGAGTGGAACGCCGGGGAGCTGTTTTTT.

This clone appeared once. This chain uses TRBV5-4 with TRBJ2-5; 11 positions agree with TRBD2. V was pared by 1 base and J by 4 bases, with 6 bases of the junction left unmatched. The CDR3 has 16 residues. In germline, CDR1 is SGHNT, CDR2 YYREEE (reference sequence). The CDR3 region has the DNA TGTGCCAGCAGCTTGACTAGCGGGAGCGCGGGAGAGACCCAGTACTTC. This encodes CASSLTSGSAGETQYF.

This chain uses TRBV7-9 with TRBJ1-1; no firm D call. V was shortened by 5 bases and J by 1 base, with 5 bases between the two germline ends. Germline CDR1 and CDR2: SEHNR and FQNEAQ (reference sequence). The CDR3 has 12 amino acids. CDR3 in DNA: TGTGCCAGCAGCCACCGGAACACTGAAGCTTTCTTT. This encodes CASSHRNTEAFF.

This clone turned up a few times. Other nucleotide sequences from this sample produce the same CDR3. The V call is TRBV19, the J call TRBJ2-5; possible D gene TRBD2, 5 bases. The V end lost 1 base, the J end lost 4 bases, and 7 bases lay between the germline ends. The CDR3 has 13 amino acids. Germline CDR1 is LNHDA and CDR2 is SQIVND (reference sequence). The CDR3 here is CASSIGLAETQYF. CDR3 nucleotides: TGTGCCAGTAGTATAGGGCTAGCAGAGACCCAGTACTTC.

This chain links TRBV10-2 with TRBJ1-2; D is possibly TRBD1 (6 bases). The CDR3 contains 18 residues. The V gene lost 7 bases and the J gene lost 3 bases, with 27 bases spanning the gap. Germline CDR1 WSHSY, CDR2 SAAADI. The CDR3 spells CASNGLGGGSRNDYGYTF. The CDR3 nucleotides read TGCGCCAGCAATGGACTGGGTGGGGGCTCTCGGAATGACTATGGCTACACCTTC.